A single sample is the source of the 11 T cell receptor beta chains below, sequenced in a study of T cell repertoires in cytomegalovirus infection (dated by TCRdb to the late 2010s). The meaning of the sample's treatment or condition label: in vitro stimulation with specific CMV peptide epitopes to enrich CMV-specific T cells. Sequencing used an Illumina HiSeq 1500. TCRdb trimmed the raw reads at Q25, called clones with MiXCR and kept productive beta chains. When rows share a CDR3 protein, they turn into one entry using the most common DNA and genes. For this sample the table gives approximately 1,000,000 distinct CDR3 sequences, of which about a third were detected only once. The ten largest account for around 15% of the sample. Antigen specificity for these receptors is unknown. The material was cultured CD8+ T cells from PBMCs, obtained from culture after CMV antigen stimulation. These receptors were obtained from a human donor in good health (CMV status not recorded). Some clones in this sample may be carry-over from other donors' samples.

The chain employs TRBV27 and TRBJ2-3, with D possibly TRBD2 on 5 matching bases. The CDR3 is made up of 12 amino acids. Looked up from germline, CDR1 is MNHEY and CDR2 is SMNVEV (reference sequence). V was clipped by 5 bases and J by 12 bases, with 15 bases between them. Here the CDR3 reads CASSPPKRPQYF. CDR3 sequence (DNA): TGTGCCAGCAGTCCCCCTAAGCGGCCTCAGTATTTT.

About this clonotype itself: A much larger clone lies one base from this, so it may be a read error. Since no conserved phenylalanine or tryptophan closes the CDR3, a read error is the likely cause. J is TRBJ2-5 and V is TRBV12-3 or TRBV12-4; tentative D call: TRBD1 (5 bases). Trimming removed 8 bases from V and 5 bases from J, with 18 bases in between. The CDR3 spans 14 residues. Here the CDR3 DNA reads TGTGCCAGCCGCTCCCTAGAGTCAGGGGAGACCCAGTACTCC. Encoded protein: CASRSLESGETQYS.

V usage is TRBV7-9 and J usage is TRBJ1-1; no clear D gene. The germline V and J ends were trimmed by 5 bases and 6 bases, with 10 bases remaining between them. Germline lookup yields CDR1 SEHNR and CDR2 FQNEAQ (reference sequence). The CDR3 loop spans 12 amino acids. CDR3 DNA: TGTGCCAGCAGCCAGAGTGGGCCTGAAGCTTTCTTT. Translating it yields CASSQSGPEAFF.

The chain carries TRBV4-3 and TRBJ2-1, with D perhaps TRBD2 (6 bases). V was clipped by 0 bases and J by 5 bases, with 11 bases between them. The CDR3 runs to 15 residues. Germline-derived CDR1 and CDR2 are LGHNA and YSLEER. CDR3 sequence: CASSQDQGLNNEQFF. DNA of the CDR3: TGCGCCAGCAGCCAAGATCAGGGACTCAACAATGAGCAGTTCTTC.

The gene calls are TRBV27 and TRBJ2-3; TRBD1 is a possible D gene (5 bases). The germline V gene encodes CDR1 MNHEY and CDR2 SMNVEV (reference sequence). V lost 0 bases, J lost 2 bases, and 21 bases lay in between. The CDR3 is 19 residues long. The CDR3 region is CASSLSRMVWRQHTDTQYF. In DNA, the CDR3 is TGTGCCAGCAGTTTATCGCGGATGGTCTGGAGACAGCACACAGATACGCAGTATTTT.

This chain connects TRBV6-8 to TRBJ2-1; weak D call: TRBD1 (5 bases). The CDR3 is 14 residues long. Trimming removed 0 bases from V and 7 bases from J, with 10 bases in between. CDR1 is MNHGY, CDR2 SAAAGT, per germline. The CDR3 nucleotides read TGTGCCAGCAGTTACTCGGGGCTAGTTAATGAGCAGTTCTTC. This encodes CASSYSGLVNEQFF.

This clonotype appeared once. A read error may be the cause here, since a much bigger clone is one base away. The chain recombines TRBV27 with TRBJ1-1; a possible D gene is TRBD1 (6 bases). This CDR3 has 14 residues. Looked up from germline, CDR1 is MNHEY and CDR2 is SMNVEV (reference sequence). CDR3 in amino acids: CVSRWVTGRTEAFF. The DNA of the CDR3 is TGTGTCAGCCGCTGGGTTACAGGGAGGACTGAAGCTTTCTTT.

V usage is TRBV6-5 and J usage is TRBJ2-1; D is perhaps TRBD1 (5 bases). Per germline, CDR1 MNHEY and CDR2 SVGAGI. The CDR3 length is 14 residues. V gave up 0 bases and J gave up 5 bases, with 8 bases separating them. This chain's CDR3 is CASSYSSRDNEQFF. CDR3 DNA: TGTGCCAGCAGTTACTCGTCCAGGGACAATGAGCAGTTCTTC.

The chain carries TRBV24-1 and TRBJ2-1, with TRBD2 as a possible D gene (5 bases). The CDR3 sequence is 16 residues long. V lost 0 bases and J 4 bases, leaving 12 bases between the germline ends. Germline CDR1 reads KGHDR; CDR2 reads SFDVKD. The CDR3 is CATSDLHEGRYNEQFF. The CDR3 coding sequence is TGTGCCACCAGTGATTTGCATGAGGGCAGATACAATGAGCAGTTCTTC.

The rearrangement uses TRBV7-9 and TRBJ2-2; no firm D call. CDR1 SEHNR and CDR2 FQNEAQ come from the germline V gene (reference sequence). The CDR3 contains 16 residues. Between the trimmed V and J ends, which lost 1 base and 1 base, there was a span of 10 bases. The CDR3 DNA follows: TGTGCCAGCAGCTTAGTAGGCGGCGAGAACACCGGGGAGCTGTTTTTT. Protein product: CASSLVGGENTGELFF.

This clonotype was seen a handful of times. This chain uses TRBV28 with TRBJ2-7; 7 positions agree with TRBD1. With V trimmed by 3 bases and J by 7 bases, 15 bases remained unmatched. Germline assignment: CDR1 MDHEN and CDR2 SYDVKM. The CDR3 consists of 16 residues. The CDR3 sequence is CASSFTPRQGTWEQYV. In nucleotides, the CDR3 is TGTGCCAGCAGTTTTACCCCCCGACAGGGAACGTGGGAGCAGTACGTC.